A single sample is the source of the 22 T cell receptor beta chains below, sequenced in a study of cytomegalovirus exposure and HLA in healthy donors. In the PCR, 60 Vbeta and 13 Jbeta primers were used. The repertoire was sequenced with immunoSEQ multiplex PCR; TCRdb's copy has only in-frame clones and lacks some. Of about 150,000 clones in the sample, approximately 81% were seen once. Sequences were obtained from PBMCs. These receptors were taken from a boy aged 2 to 9 in good health and CMV-seronegative.

This chain connects TRBV27 to TRBJ2-1; 7 bases map to TRBD2. Unmatched junction bases numbered 10, after V lost 3 bases and J lost 5 bases. CDR1 MNHEY and CDR2 SMNVEV come from the germline V gene (reference sequence). The CDR3 has 16 amino acids. In DNA form, the CDR3 reads TGTGCCAGCAGTTTTTACGAGGCGGGAGCTAACAATGAGCAGTTCTTC. This sequence encodes CASSFYEAGANNEQFF.

The CDR3 bases are TGTGCCAGTAGTATCCAGACAGGGACGGGGCCAAAACTGTTTTTT. It encodes CASSIQTGTGPKLFF. The chain joins TRBV19 to TRBJ1-4; 7 bases are a match to TRBD1. This CDR3 comprises 15 residues. Germline V gene lookup returns CDR1 LNHDA and CDR2 SQIVND (reference sequence). Unmatched junction bases numbered 11, after V lost 3 bases and J lost 10 bases.

This clone was seen a single time. The CDR3 coding sequence is TGTGCCAGCAGTCCATTGGGGGGGAACACTGAAGCTTTCTTT. Translated, it gives CASSPLGGNTEAFF. The chain uses TRBV6-1 and TRBJ1-1, with D perhaps TRBD1 (5 bases). The germline V gene encodes CDR1 MNHNS and CDR2 SASEGT. Between the trimmed V and J ends, which lost 5 bases and 1 base, there was a span of 11 bases. CDR3 length: 14 amino acids.

This clone came up a few times. The chain uses TRBV11-3 and TRBJ2-3; D is possibly TRBD1 (6 bases). V was trimmed by 4 bases and J by 4 bases, leaving 18 bases between them. From germline, CDR1 is SGHNT and CDR2 YENEEA. The CDR3 has 16 amino acids. CDR3 protein: CASSSALGGYPDTQYF. CDR3 bases: TGTGCCAGCAGCTCCGCCCTAGGGGGATACCCAGATACGCAGTATTTT.

J is TRBJ1-2 and V is TRBV4-1; TRBD1 aligns across 7 bases. Trimming removed 0 bases from V and 2 bases from J; junction bases left unmatched: 3. The CDR3 is 15 residues long. The germline V gene encodes CDR1 MGHRA and CDR2 YSYEKL. The CDR3 nucleotides are TGCGCCAGCAGCCAAGAGGGACAGTCGAACTATGGCTACACCTTC. It specifies CASSQEGQSNYGYTF.

The chain recombines TRBV25-1 with TRBJ2-1, with 8 bases fitting TRBD2. The CDR3 has 15 amino acids. The junction had 4 bases not matched to a gene; V was cut back by 3 bases and J by 3 bases. Germline V gives CDR1 MGHDK, CDR2 SYGVNS. For the CDR3, the DNA is TGTGCCAGCAGTGAGGCGGGAGGTTTCTACAATGAGCAGTTCTTC. This gives the protein CASSEAGGFYNEQFF.

Comment on this clone: At one end the junction does not follow the germline gene, possibly because of a read error. The chain joins TRBV7-9 to TRBJ1-1; D call uncertain. CDR1 is SEHNR, CDR2 FQNEAQ, per germline (reference sequence). The CDR3 has 14 amino acids. The CDR3 DNA reads TGTTCCAGCAGCTCCAGCGGCCTGAACACTGAAGCTTTCTTT. Amino acids: CSSSSSGLNTEAFF.

V is TRBV29-1 and J is TRBJ2-7, with 8 bases aligning to TRBD2. Germline CDR1 and CDR2: SQVTM and ANQGSEA. This CDR3 is built from 13 residues. The trim removed 6 bases at V and 0 bases at J, leaving 4 bases unmatched. The CDR3 loop reads CSVSSGTSYEQYF. The DNA for the CDR3 is TGCAGCGTCAGTAGCGGGACCTCCTACGAGCAGTACTTC.

J is TRBJ2-5 and V is TRBV12-5; 7 bases agree with TRBD2. From germline, CDR1 is LGHNT and CDR2 FRNRAP. The CDR3 sequence is 13 residues long. The J segment lost 5 bases and the V segment lost 4 bases, leaving 4 bases of the junction unmatched. The CDR3 spells CASGSSGVETQYF. The DNA of the CDR3 is TGTGCTAGTGGTTCCAGCGGGGTCGAGACCCAGTACTTC.

The V gene is TRBV7-2, the J gene TRBJ2-5; a possible D gene is TRBD1 (6 bases). Germline CDR1 is SGHTA and CDR2 is FQGNSA. CDR3 size: 15 residues. V lost 5 bases, J lost 9 bases, and 22 bases lay in between. DNA for the CDR3: TGTGCCAGCAGCAGACGGGACACGGCTTCTTCGGCCCAGTACTTC. Amino acids: CASSRRDTASSAQYF.

The chain employs TRBV25-1 and TRBJ1-1; D is possibly TRBD1 (5 bases). V dropped 7 bases and J dropped 0 bases, with 9 bases sitting between them. The CDR3 is 13 amino acids. CDR1 and CDR2 (germline): MGHDK, SYGVNS. The CDR3: CASNGHVNTEAFF. The CDR3 DNA reads as TGTGCCAGCAACGGACACGTGAACACTGAAGCTTTCTTT.

This CDR3 reads CASSPGTSGRYEQYF. CDR3 DNA: TGTGCCAGTAGTCCGGGGACTAGCGGGAGGTACGAGCAGTACTTC. The chain carries TRBV19 and TRBJ2-7, with 15 bases that match TRBD2. The germline V gene encodes CDR1 LNHDA and CDR2 SQIVND (reference sequence). The CDR3 is 15 residues long. The V and J ends lost 5 bases and 4 bases, in that order; junction bases with no gene match: 3.

V is TRBV27 and J is TRBJ2-7; D remains unclear. Trimming removed 4 bases at V and 6 bases at J, with 13 bases between. Looked up from germline, CDR1 is MNHEY and CDR2 is SMNVEV (reference sequence). The CDR3 is 13 residues long. CDR3 loop: CASSSTGTGEQYF. The DNA for the CDR3 is TGTGCCAGCAGTTCAACGGGTACGGGCGAGCAGTACTTC.

V is TRBV9 and J is TRBJ2-7, with 7 positions matching TRBD2. The trim removed 3 bases at V and 2 bases at J, leaving 5 bases unmatched. The CDR3 totals 14 residues. The germline gives CDR1 SGDLS, CDR2 YYNGEE. Here the CDR3 reads CASSAGLLPYEQYF. DNA for the CDR3: TGTGCCAGCAGCGCGGGACTACTACCCTACGAGCAGTACTTC.

Only one count was recorded for this clone. V and J are TRBV19 and TRBJ2-7; 8 bases agree with TRBD2. V was pared by 10 bases and J by 1 base, with 15 bases of the junction left unmatched. The CDR3 sequence is 16 residues long. Per the germline V gene, CDR1 is LNHDA and CDR2 is SQIVND (reference sequence). The CDR3 protein is CATRVSKGGRSYEQYF. CDR3 sequence (DNA): TGTGCCACCAGAGTATCCAAAGGCGGGAGGTCCTACGAGCAGTACTTC.

V usage is TRBV11-3 and J usage is TRBJ2-2; a weak D match, TRBD1 (6 bases). V was clipped by 5 bases and J by 1 base, with 14 bases between them. This CDR3 comprises 16 residues. Germline lookup yields CDR1 SGHNT and CDR2 YENEEA. CDR3 sequence: CASSGPRGRNTGELFF. The CDR3 nucleotides are TGTGCCAGCAGCGGACCCAGGGGCAGGAACACCGGGGAGCTGTTTTTT.

This chain joins TRBV6-1 and TRBJ2-5, with 7 bases matching TRBD2. Germline values: CDR1 MNHNS, CDR2 SASEGT. The CDR3 is 13 residues long. The V gene end was trimmed by 7 bases and the J gene end by 1 base; junction bases not matched to a gene: 3. CDR3 loop: CASTGTIQETQYF. CDR3 nucleotides: TGTGCCAGCACCGGGACTATCCAAGAGACCCAGTACTTC.

The J gene is TRBJ2-1, the V gene TRBV29-1; D is perhaps TRBD2 (6 bases). Trimming shortened V by 6 bases and J by 10 bases, and 19 bases separated the two germline ends. The germline V gene has CDR1 SQVTM and CDR2 ANQGSEA. The CDR3 is made up of 13 amino acids. The DNA for the CDR3 is TGCAGCGTGGGGGGACTTCTCAGCGGGGAGCAGTTCTTC. Residues: CSVGGLLSGEQFF.

The gene calls are TRBV12-5 and TRBJ2-7; 7 positions match TRBD1. The V gene end was trimmed by 3 bases and the J gene end by 2 bases; junction bases not matched to a gene: 10. CDR1 LGHNT and CDR2 FRNRAP come from the germline V gene. This CDR3 region has 16 residues. The CDR3 loop reads CASGLNTGTAAYEQYF. As DNA, the CDR3 is TGTGCTAGTGGTTTAAATACCGGGACAGCAGCCTACGAGCAGTACTTC.

The CDR3 DNA reads as TGCGCCAGCAGTGACCCGCTAGCGGGAGAGACCCAGTACTTC. Protein product: CASSDPLAGETQYF. The chain joins TRBV10-1 to TRBJ2-5; TRBD2 matches at 8 bases. The junction had 4 bases not matched to a gene; V was cut back by 3 bases and J by 4 bases. The CDR3 has 14 amino acids. Germline V gene sequence: CDR1 WNHNN, CDR2 SYGVQD (reference sequence).

The chain's CDR3 is CASSYYSTGELFF. CDR3 sequence (DNA): TGTGCCAGCAGTTACTACAGCACCGGGGAGCTGTTTTTT. V is TRBV6-6 and J is TRBJ2-2, with D hard to call. The germline CDR1 and CDR2 sequences are MNHNY and SVGAGI (reference sequence). The length of the CDR3 is 13 residues. The V and J ends lost 1 base and 4 bases respectively, with 4 bases between them.

The DNA for the CDR3 is TGTGCCAGCCCCCTCACAGGGGCCGGGGAGCTGTTTTTT. This gives the protein CASPLTGAGELFF. V usage is TRBV6-1 and J usage is TRBJ2-2; 7 bases align to TRBD1. The V and J ends lost 8 bases and 6 bases, in that order; junction bases with no gene match: 6. The V gene's germline CDR1 is MNHNS and CDR2 SASEGT. The CDR3 loop spans 13 amino acids.